These 8 T cell receptor beta chains share one sample of origin, sequenced in a study of T-cell memory formation after mild COVID-19. MiXCR, run by TCRdb on the 5' RACE reads, gives a single entry per CDR3 protein. The table has about 600,000 distinct CDR3 sequences, roughly 22% seen once. Input material: PBMCs or a T cell subset sorted from them (not recorded which). These receptors came from an adult woman who had mild COVID-19 (a few samples of this study predate the infection). Cell type and time point are not known.

The chain carries TRBV7-3 and TRBJ1-3, with D hard to call. V lost 3 bases to trimming and J lost 0 bases, with 12 bases between them. Germline-derived CDR1 and CDR2 are SGHTA and FQGTGA. This CDR3 has 16 residues. The DNA of the CDR3 is TGTGCCAGCAGCTTGGGAGGGCCCCTCTCTGGAAACACCATATATTTT. This translates into CASSLGGPLSGNTIYF.

The CDR3 spells CASSEYPGQGAHEQYF. CDR3 sequence (DNA): TGTGCCAGCAGTGAATATCCCGGACAGGGGGCCCACGAGCAGTACTTC. The chain joins TRBV25-1 to TRBJ2-7; 11 bases align to TRBD1. Germline V lookup: CDR1 MGHDK, CDR2 SYGVNS. The ends lost 0 bases at V and 5 bases at J; junction bases unmatched: 6. The CDR3 extends over 16 amino acids.

This clonotype was observed a few times. This chain's CDR3 is CASSLQLRAEQYF. DNA of the CDR3: TGTGCCAGCAGCCTGCAGTTACGGGCCGAGCAGTACTTC. This chain links TRBV7-9 with TRBJ2-7; D is undetermined. From germline, CDR1 is SEHNR and CDR2 FQNEAQ (reference sequence). This CDR3 has 13 amino acids. The V end was cut by 5 bases, the J end by 6 bases, with 14 bases between.

A few counts support this clonotype. This sequence joins TRBV7-2 and TRBJ2-2, with 9 bases identical to TRBD2. CDR3 size: 16 residues. The V segment lost 2 bases and the J segment 4 bases; nucleotides outside the gene matches: 5. Germline CDR1 is SGHTA and CDR2 is FQGNSA. CDR3: CASSLRREGRTGELFF. Here the CDR3 DNA reads TGTGCCAGCAGCTTAAGGCGGGAGGGCCGCACCGGGGAGCTGTTTTTT.

This clonotype was detected ten times or more. V and J are TRBV11-2 and TRBJ2-3, with D possibly TRBD2 on 5 matching bases. The CDR3 runs to 14 residues. Germline assignment: CDR1 SGHAT and CDR2 FQNNGV. Trimming took 4 bases from V and 1 from J, leaving 9 bases between them. The CDR3 loop reads CASSSRGGTDTQYF. CDR3 in DNA: TGTGCCAGCAGCTCCCGGGGTGGCACAGATACGCAGTATTTT.

The chain is built from TRBV7-7 and TRBJ2-3; 11 bases line up with TRBD2. The CDR3 is 15 residues long. Germline assignment: CDR1 SSHAT and CDR2 FNYEAQ (reference sequence). V lost 5 bases, J lost 3 bases, and 4 bases stayed unmatched. CDR3 residues: CASSGTSGPTDTQYF. CDR3 nucleotides: TGTGCCAGCAGCGGGACTAGCGGACCGACAGATACGCAGTATTTT.

This chain joins TRBV7-3 and TRBJ2-5; D might be TRBD1 or TRBD2, each matching 6 bases. The CDR3 has 14 residues. Trimming removed 3 bases at V and 3 bases at J, with 11 bases between. CDR1 SGHTA and CDR2 FQGTGA come from the germline V gene. CDR3 in amino acids: CASSFRGGKETQYF. DNA for the CDR3: TGTGCCAGCAGCTTCAGGGGAGGTAAAGAGACCCAGTACTTC.

V and J are TRBV6-5 and TRBJ2-2, with D possibly TRBD1 on 7 matching bases. V shed 6 bases and J shed 5 bases, with 16 bases lying between them. The CDR3 sequence is 15 residues long. Germline V gene sequence: CDR1 MNHEY, CDR2 SVGAGI. CDR3 DNA: TGTGCCAGCAGCGCTACCAGGGGGGTAACCGGGGAGCTGTTTTTT. Translated: CASSATRGVTGELFF.